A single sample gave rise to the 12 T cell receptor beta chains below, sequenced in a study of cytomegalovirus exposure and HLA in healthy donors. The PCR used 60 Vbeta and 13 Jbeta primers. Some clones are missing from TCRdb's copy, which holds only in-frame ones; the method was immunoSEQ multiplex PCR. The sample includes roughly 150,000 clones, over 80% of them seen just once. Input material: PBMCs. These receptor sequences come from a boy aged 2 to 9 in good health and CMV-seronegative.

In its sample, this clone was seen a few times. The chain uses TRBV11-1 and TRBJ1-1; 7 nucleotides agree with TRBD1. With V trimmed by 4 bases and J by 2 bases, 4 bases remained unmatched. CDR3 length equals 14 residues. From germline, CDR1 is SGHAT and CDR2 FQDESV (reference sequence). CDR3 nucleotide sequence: TGTGCCAGCAGCTATCCAGGGGGTAACACTGAAGCTTTCTTT. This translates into CASSYPGGNTEAFF.

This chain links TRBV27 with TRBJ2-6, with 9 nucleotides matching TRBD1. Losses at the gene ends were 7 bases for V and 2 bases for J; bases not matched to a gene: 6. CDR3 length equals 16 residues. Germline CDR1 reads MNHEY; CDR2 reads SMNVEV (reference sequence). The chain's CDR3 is CASNATGGAGANVLTF. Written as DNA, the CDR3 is TGTGCCAGCAACGCAACAGGGGGCGCTGGGGCCAACGTCCTGACTTTC.

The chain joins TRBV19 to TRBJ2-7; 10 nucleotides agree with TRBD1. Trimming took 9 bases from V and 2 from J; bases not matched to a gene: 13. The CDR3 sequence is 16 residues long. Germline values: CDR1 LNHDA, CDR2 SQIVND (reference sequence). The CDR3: CARQSRGQGTTYEQYV. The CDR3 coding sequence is TGTGCCAGGCAATCCCGGGGACAGGGGACCACCTACGAGCAGTACGTC.

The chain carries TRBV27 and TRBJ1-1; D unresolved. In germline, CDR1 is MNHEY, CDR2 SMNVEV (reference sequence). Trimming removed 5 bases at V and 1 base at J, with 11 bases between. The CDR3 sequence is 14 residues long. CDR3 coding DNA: TGTGCCAGCAGTCCCCGGACTGGGAACACTGAAGCTTTCTTT. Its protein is CASSPRTGNTEAFF.

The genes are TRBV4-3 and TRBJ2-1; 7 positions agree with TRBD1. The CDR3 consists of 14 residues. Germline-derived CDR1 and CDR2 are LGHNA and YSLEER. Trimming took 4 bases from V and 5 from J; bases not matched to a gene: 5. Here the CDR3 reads CASSRSGTDNEQFF. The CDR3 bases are TGCGCCAGCAGCCGATCCGGGACAGACAATGAGCAGTTCTTC.

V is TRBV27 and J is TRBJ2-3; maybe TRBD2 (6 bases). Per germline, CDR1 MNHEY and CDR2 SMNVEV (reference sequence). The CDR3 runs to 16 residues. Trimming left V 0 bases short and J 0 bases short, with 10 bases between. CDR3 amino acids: CASSLSNRGSTDTQYF. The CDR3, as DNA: TGTGCCAGCAGTTTATCGAACCGGGGGAGCACAGATACGCAGTATTTT.

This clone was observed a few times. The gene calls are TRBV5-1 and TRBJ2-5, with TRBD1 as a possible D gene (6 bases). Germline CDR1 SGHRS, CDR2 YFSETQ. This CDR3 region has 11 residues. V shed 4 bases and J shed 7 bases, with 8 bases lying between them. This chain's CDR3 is CASSQGGTQYF. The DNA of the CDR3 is TGCGCCAGCAGCCAAGGGGGGACCCAGTACTTC.

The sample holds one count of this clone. The CDR3 bases are TGTGCCAGTAGTACCCGGACAGCGAGTGAAAAACTGTTTTTT. Its translation is CASSTRTASEKLFF. This chain joins TRBV19 and TRBJ1-4; perhaps TRBD1 as D (6 bases). V lost 4 bases and J lost 7, with 13 bases in between. From germline, CDR1 is LNHDA and CDR2 SQIVND (reference sequence). The CDR3 spans 14 residues. Full variable domain (rest looked up from reference TRBV19 and TRBJ1-4): DGGITQSPKYLFRKEGQNVTLSCEQNLNHDAMYWYRQDPGQGLRLIYYSQIVNDFQKGDIAEGYSVSREKKESFPLTVTSAQKNPTAFYLCASSTRTASEKLFFGSGTQLSVL.

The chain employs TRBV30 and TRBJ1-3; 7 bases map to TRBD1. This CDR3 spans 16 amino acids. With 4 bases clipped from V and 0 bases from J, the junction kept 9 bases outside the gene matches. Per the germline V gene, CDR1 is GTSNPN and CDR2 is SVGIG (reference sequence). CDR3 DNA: TGTGCCTGGACTCCCCTTGACAGGGCCTCTGGAAACACCATATATTTT. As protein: CAWTPLDRASGNTIYF.

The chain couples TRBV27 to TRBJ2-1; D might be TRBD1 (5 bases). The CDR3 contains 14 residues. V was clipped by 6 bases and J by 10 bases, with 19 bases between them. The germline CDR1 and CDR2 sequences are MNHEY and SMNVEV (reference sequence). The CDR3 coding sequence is TGTGCCAGCAGCGTGGCATGGGGCAAACAGGAGCAGTTCTTC. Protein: CASSVAWGKQEQFF.

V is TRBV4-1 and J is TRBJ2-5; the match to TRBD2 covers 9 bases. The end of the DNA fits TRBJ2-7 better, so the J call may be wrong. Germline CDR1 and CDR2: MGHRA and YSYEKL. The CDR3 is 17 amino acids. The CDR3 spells CASSQELTSGYPYEQYF. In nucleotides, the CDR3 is TGCGCCAGCAGCCAAGAGTTGACTAGCGGTTACCCCTACGAGCAGTACTTC.

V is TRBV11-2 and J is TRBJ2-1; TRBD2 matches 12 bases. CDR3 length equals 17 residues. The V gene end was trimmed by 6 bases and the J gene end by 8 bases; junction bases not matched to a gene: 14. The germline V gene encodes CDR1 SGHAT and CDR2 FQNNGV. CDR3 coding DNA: TGTGCCAGCAGGTCCCGATCGGGACTAGCGGGTTTACATGAGCAGTTCTTC. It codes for CASRSRSGLAGLHEQFF.